These 2 T cell receptor beta chains came from one sample sequenced in a study of blood T cell repertoires in COVID-19. TCRdb's table, derived via immunoSEQ multiplex PCR, lists solely in-frame clones and lacks some. The data show roughly 33,000 clones, over 90% seen once. Sequencing was carried out using peripheral blood. These receptors all stem from a human donor in a cohort sampled during active COVID-19.

This sequence joins TRBV4-1 and TRBJ1-3; TRBD1 matches 7 bases. The germline V gene has CDR1 MGHRA and CDR2 YSYEKL. This CDR3 contains 15 residues. After removal of 0 bases from V and 4 bases from J, the junction contained 3 bases not matched to a gene. The CDR3 DNA sequence: TGCGCCAGCAGCCAAGATAGGGGGCCAGGAAACACCATATATTTT. It specifies CASSQDRGPGNTIYF.

This CDR3 is CASSRDSDRFTEAFF. CDR3 nucleotides: TGTGCCAGCAGCCGGGATTCCGACAGGTTCACTGAAGCTTTCTTT. V and J are TRBV5-8 and TRBJ1-1; weak D call: TRBD1 (6 bases). Per germline, CDR1 SGHTS and CDR2 YDEGEE. V lost 4 bases, J lost 4 bases, and 17 bases lay in between. The CDR3 runs 15 residues.